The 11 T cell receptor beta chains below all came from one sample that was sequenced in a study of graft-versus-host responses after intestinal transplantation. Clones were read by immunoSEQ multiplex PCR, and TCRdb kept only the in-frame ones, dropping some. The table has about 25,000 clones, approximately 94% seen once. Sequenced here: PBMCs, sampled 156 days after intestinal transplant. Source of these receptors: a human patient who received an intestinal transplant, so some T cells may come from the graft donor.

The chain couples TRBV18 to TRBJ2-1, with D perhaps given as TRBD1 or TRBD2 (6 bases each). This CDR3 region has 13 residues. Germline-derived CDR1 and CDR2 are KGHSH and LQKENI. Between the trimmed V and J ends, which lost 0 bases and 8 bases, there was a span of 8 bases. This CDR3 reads CASSPPGGHEQFF. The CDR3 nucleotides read TGTGCCAGCTCACCACCGGGGGGCCATGAGCAGTTCTTC.

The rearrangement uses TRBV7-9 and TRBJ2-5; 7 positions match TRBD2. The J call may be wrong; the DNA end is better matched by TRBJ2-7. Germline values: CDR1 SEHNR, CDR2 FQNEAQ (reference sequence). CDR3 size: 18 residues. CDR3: CASSPQGEGHAFSYEQYF. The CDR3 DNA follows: TGTGCCAGCAGCCCGCAAGGGGAGGGCCACGCCTTCTCCTACGAGCAGTACTTC.

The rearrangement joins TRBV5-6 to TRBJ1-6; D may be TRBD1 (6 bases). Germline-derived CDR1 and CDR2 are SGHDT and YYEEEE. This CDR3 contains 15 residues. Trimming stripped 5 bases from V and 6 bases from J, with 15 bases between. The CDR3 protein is CASSRAGARNSPLHF. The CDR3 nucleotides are TGTGCCAGCAGTCGAGCGGGGGCGCGTAATTCACCCCTCCACTTT. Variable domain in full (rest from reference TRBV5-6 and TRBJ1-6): DAGVTQSPTHLIKTRGQQVTLRCSPKSGHDTVSWYQQALGQGPQFIFQYYEEEERQRGNFPDRFSGHQFPNYSSELNVNALLLGDSALYLCASSRAGARNSPLHFGNGTRLTVT.

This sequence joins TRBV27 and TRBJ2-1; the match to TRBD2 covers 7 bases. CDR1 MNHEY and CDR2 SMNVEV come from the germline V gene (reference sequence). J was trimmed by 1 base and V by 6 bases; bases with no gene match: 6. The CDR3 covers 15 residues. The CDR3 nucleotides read TGTGCCAGCAGCAAGGGGACTACTTCCTACAATGAGCAGTTCTTC. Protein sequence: CASSKGTTSYNEQFF.

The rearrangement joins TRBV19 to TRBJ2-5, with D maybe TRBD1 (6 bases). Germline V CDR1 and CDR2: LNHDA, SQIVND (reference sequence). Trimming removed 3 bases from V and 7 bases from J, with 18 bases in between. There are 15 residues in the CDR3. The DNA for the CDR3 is TGTGCCAGTAGTATCTCGACAGGTTTCCTGGGGACCCAGTACTTC. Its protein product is CASSISTGFLGTQYF.

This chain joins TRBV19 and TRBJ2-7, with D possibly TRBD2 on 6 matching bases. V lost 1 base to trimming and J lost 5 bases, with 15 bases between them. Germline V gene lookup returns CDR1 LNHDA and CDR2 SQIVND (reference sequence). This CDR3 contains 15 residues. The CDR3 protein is CASSIAGEVANEQYF. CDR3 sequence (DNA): TGTGCCAGTAGTATAGCTGGGGAGGTGGCCAACGAGCAGTACTTC. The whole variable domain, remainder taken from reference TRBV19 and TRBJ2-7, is DGGITQSPKYLFRKEGQNVTLSCEQNLNHDAMYWYRQDPGQGLRLIYYSQIVNDFQKGDIAEGYSVSREKKESFPLTVTSAQKNPTAFYLCASSIAGEVANEQYFGPGTRLTVT.

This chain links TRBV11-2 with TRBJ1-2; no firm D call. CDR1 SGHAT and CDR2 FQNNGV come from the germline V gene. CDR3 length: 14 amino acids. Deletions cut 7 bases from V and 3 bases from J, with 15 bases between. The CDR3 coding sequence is TGTGCCAGCATCGACGAGGGATCCGACTATGGCTACACCTTC. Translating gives CASIDEGSDYGYTF.

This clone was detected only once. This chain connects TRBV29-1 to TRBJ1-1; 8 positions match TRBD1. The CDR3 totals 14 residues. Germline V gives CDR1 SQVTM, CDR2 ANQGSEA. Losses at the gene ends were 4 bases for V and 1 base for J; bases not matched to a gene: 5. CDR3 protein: CSVGPDRENTEAFF. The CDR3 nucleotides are TGCAGCGTTGGGCCGGACAGGGAGAACACTGAAGCTTTCTTT.

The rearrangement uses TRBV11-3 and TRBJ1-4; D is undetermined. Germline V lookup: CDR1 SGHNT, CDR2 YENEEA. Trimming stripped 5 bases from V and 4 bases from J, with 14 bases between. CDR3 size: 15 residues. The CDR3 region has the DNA TGTGCCAGCAGCCACCGGACGGCGAATAATGAAAAACTGTTTTTT. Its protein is CASSHRTANNEKLFF.

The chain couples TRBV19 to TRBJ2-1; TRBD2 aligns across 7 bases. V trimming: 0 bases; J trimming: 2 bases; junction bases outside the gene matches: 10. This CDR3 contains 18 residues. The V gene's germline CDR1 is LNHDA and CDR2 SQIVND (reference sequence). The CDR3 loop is CASSIDLSGGVTYNEQFF. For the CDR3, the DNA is TGTGCCAGTAGTATAGATCTCTCGGGGGGAGTGACCTACAATGAGCAGTTCTTC.

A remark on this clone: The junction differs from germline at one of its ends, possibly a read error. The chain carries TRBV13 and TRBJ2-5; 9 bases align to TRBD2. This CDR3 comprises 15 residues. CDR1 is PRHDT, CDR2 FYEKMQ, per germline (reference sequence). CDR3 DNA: TGTGCCGGCAGCAGAGCGGGAGGAATCCAAGAGACCCAGTACTTC. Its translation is CAGSRAGGIQETQYF.